Listed below are T cell receptor beta chains from one sample, sequenced in a study of blood T cell repertoires in COVID-19. Some clones are missing from TCRdb's copy, which holds only in-frame ones; the method was immunoSEQ multiplex PCR. Here the sample spans roughly 320,000 clones, around nine tenths being singletons. The material sequenced was peripheral blood. The receptors were gathered from a man aged 65-85 years with acute or convalescent COVID-19. Both conserved end residues are part of each CDR3. D genes are given only for firm matches. Clone size is not always given. Where it is, it says once, few, many or a class for expanded clones.

CDR3nt	CDR3aa	abundance	d_gene	v_gene	j_gene
TGTGCCAGCAGCTTAGGAGGGATTGAAACTAATGAAAAACTGTTTTTT	CASSLGGIETNEKLFF	.	.	TRBV7-2	TRBJ1-4
TGTGCCAGTACGCACAGGGGGTTCTCAAATGAAAAACTGTTTTTT	CASTHRGFSNEKLFF	.	TRBD1	TRBV19	TRBJ1-4
TGCGCCAGCAGCCTCGACCTTATTACTAGCGGACGGAGTGGGGCGCAGTTCTTC	CASSLDLITSGRSGAQFF	.	TRBD2	TRBV4-3	TRBJ2-1
TGTGCCAGCAGCTACGGGAATAGAGGGAGCTTATATTTT	CASSYGNRGSLYF	.	.	TRBV7-2	TRBJ1-3
TGTGCCAGCAGGGTACAGGGGTGGAGCACTGAAGCTTTCTTT	CASRVQGWSTEAFF	.	TRBD1	TRBV2	TRBJ1-1
TGTGCCAGCAGGGAAACAGGGATGAACACTGAAGCTTTCTTT	CASRETGMNTEAFF	.	.	TRBV19	TRBJ1-1
TGTGCCACCAGTGATTTTGGGCGGGGCAACAATGAGCAGTTCTTC	CATSDFGRGNNEQFF	few	.	TRBV24-1	TRBJ2-1
TGTGCCAGACGGTTCTTCTACGAGCAGTACTTC	CARRFFYEQYF	once	.	TRBV19	TRBJ2-7
TGCAGGATGGACAGGGACTACGAGCAGTACTTC	CRMDRDYEQYF	many	TRBD1	TRBV20-1	TRBJ2-7
TGTGCCTGGAGTGATTCTAGCGGGAGAAGCGGAGAGACCCAGTACTTC	CAWSDSSGRSGETQYF	.	TRBD2	TRBV30	TRBJ2-5
TGTGCCAGCAGCTTAGGGCAGGGAGGGCTCTATGGCTACACCTTC	CASSLGQGGLYGYTF	.	.	TRBV11-2	TRBJ1-2
TGTGCCAGCAGTTTAGGGGGGATTAATGAAAAACTGTTTTTT	CASSLGGINEKLFF	.	.	TRBV28	TRBJ1-4
TGTGCCAGCAGCCCCGGAGGCGGGAGGGCCCATGAGCAGTTCTTC	CASSPGGGRAHEQFF	.	TRBD2	TRBV6-6	TRBJ2-1
TGTGCCATCAGTGTAGGGACAGGGACCGGGGAGCTGTTTTTT	CAISVGTGTGELFF	.	TRBD1	TRBV10-3	TRBJ2-2
TGTGCCAGCAGTTTATCGAGGGTAGGGATCGCATCTGGGGCCAACGTCCTGACTTTC	CASSLSRVGIASGANVLTF	few	.	TRBV27	TRBJ2-6
TGTGCCAGCAGCGCTGGGACAGGGGTAGGGCAGTACTTC	CASSAGTGVGQYF	.	TRBD1	TRBV11-2	TRBJ2-7
TGTGCCAGCAGCCAAATTAGCGTAATGAGCACAGATACGCAGTATTTT	CASSQISVMSTDTQYF	.	.	TRBV3-1/TRBV3-2	TRBJ2-3
TGTGCCAGCAGCCAAGCCCTAGGCTCCGGGGAGCTGTTTTTT	CASSQALGSGELFF	once	.	TRBV3-1/TRBV3-2	TRBJ2-2
TGTGCCAGTCAGTACACGGGGGTGAGTAATCAGCCCCAGCATTTT	CASQYTGVSNQPQHF	.	.	TRBV19	TRBJ1-5
TGTGCCAGCAGTTACGGACAGGGGGCTTCGCGCAATGAGCAGTTCTTC	CASSYGQGASRNEQFF	.	TRBD1	TRBV6-2/TRBV6-3	TRBJ2-1
TGTGCCAGCAGCCCTACAGGCAGGGCCCAGCATTTT	CASSPTGRAQHF	.	.	TRBV7-2	TRBJ1-5
TGTGCCAGCAGCCAAGATAGCGGGGGGGCGGTTGGGACCCAGTACTTC	CASSQDSGGAVGTQYF	.	TRBD2	TRBV3-1/TRBV3-2	TRBJ2-5